The 16 T cell receptor beta chains below were found in one sample sequenced in a study of response to subunit inactivated influenza vaccine. TCRdb ran MiXCR on the RT-PCR reads and lists one entry per CDR3 protein. The sample shows about 540,000 distinct CDR3 sequences, 14% of them seen only once. The sample consisted of PBMCs from blood, taken roughly 12 days after vaccination. Every receptor here comes from a man aged 50-59 years who received an inactivated influenza vaccine.

There are many counts of this clonotype. The J gene is TRBJ2-3, the V gene TRBV4-2; the D gene is possibly TRBD2 (6 bases). Trimming stripped 0 bases from V and 4 bases from J, with 8 bases between. Germline V gene lookup returns CDR1 LGHNA and CDR2 YNFKEQ. There are 14 residues in the CDR3. This chain's CDR3 is CASSQDTGADTQYF. DNA for the CDR3: TGTGCCAGCAGCCAAGATACGGGGGCAGATACGCAGTATTTT.

This clonotype was counted a few times. J is TRBJ1-5 and V is TRBV27, with D possibly being TRBD1 (6 bases). Germline V gives CDR1 MNHEY, CDR2 SMNVEV (reference sequence). V gave up 2 bases and J gave up 5 bases, with 13 bases separating them. The CDR3 extends over 15 amino acids. Here the CDR3 DNA reads TGTGCCAGCAGTTTAAGGGGGGCGCTTTATCAGCCCCAGCATTTT. Translating gives CASSLRGALYQPQHF.

The J gene is TRBJ1-6, the V gene TRBV12-3 or TRBV12-4, with 8 bases aligning to TRBD1. CDR3 length: 20 residues. V was clipped by 6 bases and J by 0 bases; unmatched bases: 16. The CDR3 nucleotides are TGTGCCAGCAGAAACGGACAGGGTAAATCTTCAAGCTCCTATAATTCACCCCTCCACTTT. Encoded protein: CASRNGQGKSSSSYNSPLHF.

This clonotype was seen more than once but under ten times. The V call is TRBV20-1, the J call TRBJ1-2; TRBD1 agrees at 7 bases. J was trimmed by 7 bases and V by 6 bases; bases with no gene match: 14. The CDR3 covers 14 residues. Germline CDR1 reads DFQATT; CDR2 reads SNEGSKA (reference sequence). The CDR3 bases are TGCAGTGCGGCACAGGGGCTTTTCTCTGGTGGCTACACCTTC. Amino acid sequence: CSAAQGLFSGGYTF.

CDR3: CASSRRESYNEQFF. DNA for the CDR3: TGTGCCAGCAGTAGGAGGGAGTCCTACAATGAGCAGTTCTTC. The V call is TRBV2, the J call TRBJ2-1; D is possibly TRBD2 (6 bases). The CDR3 spans 14 residues. The V gene lost 5 bases and the J gene lost 1 base, with 9 bases spanning the gap. Germline assignment: CDR1 SNHLY and CDR2 FYNNEI. Supplemented by reference TRBV2 and TRBJ2-1, the full variable domain reads EPEVTQTPSHQVTQMGQEVILRCVPISNHLYFYWYRQILGQKVEFLVSFYNNEISEKSEIFDDQFSVERPDGSNFTLKIRSTKLEDSAMYFCASSRRESYNEQFFGPGTRLTVL.

The chain carries TRBV7-8 and TRBJ1-2; D gene unclear. Between the trimmed V and J ends, which lost 3 bases and 1 base, there was a span of 9 bases. The CDR3 covers 14 residues. The germline gives CDR1 SGHVS, CDR2 FQNEAQ. The CDR3 is CASSFQPHNYGYTF. The DNA for the CDR3 is TGTGCCAGCAGCTTCCAACCCCATAACTATGGCTACACCTTC.

V usage is TRBV28 and J usage is TRBJ2-5; a weak D match, TRBD2 (7 bases). Germline-derived CDR1 and CDR2 are MDHEN and SYDVKM. The V end lost 10 bases, the J end lost 4 bases, and 13 bases lay between the germline ends. The CDR3 spans 12 residues. The CDR3 DNA reads TGTGCCAACCGGGGGGCCGGAGAGACCCAGTACTTC. Residues: CANRGAGETQYF. Variable domain in full (rest from reference TRBV28 and TRBJ2-5): DVKVTQSSRYLVKRTGEKVFLECVQDMDHENMFWYRQDPGLGLRLIYFSYDVKMKEKGDIPEGYSVSREKKERFSLILESASTNQTSMYLCANRGAGETQYFGPGTRLLVL.

The J gene is TRBJ2-2, the V gene TRBV4-2; D gene uncertain. The CDR3 length is 15 residues. The V gene lost 1 base and the J gene lost 0 bases, with 6 bases spanning the gap. CDR1 and CDR2 (germline): LGHNA, YNFKEQ. The CDR3 coding sequence is TGTGCCAGCAGCCAAGTCCCCGCGAACACCGGGGAGCTGTTTTTT. Its translation is CASSQVPANTGELFF.

The chain uses TRBV12-3 or TRBV12-4 and TRBJ2-1; 11 bases fit TRBD2. This CDR3 has 16 residues. V dropped 7 bases and J dropped 7; count of bases not matched to a gene: 12. CDR3 DNA: TGTGCCAGCACCCCAATCGGGCTAGCGGGAGGTAATGAGCAGTTCTTC. Amino acid sequence: CASTPIGLAGGNEQFF.

V usage is TRBV20-1 and J usage is TRBJ1-2; 8 nucleotides align to TRBD1. After removal of 6 bases from V and 3 bases from J, the junction contained 6 bases not matched to a gene. The CDR3 extends over 13 amino acids. In germline, CDR1 is DFQATT, CDR2 SNEGSKA (reference sequence). The CDR3 reads CSAPGQGHYGYTF. CDR3 DNA sequence: TGCAGTGCCCCCGGACAGGGCCACTATGGCTACACCTTC.

V usage is TRBV6-1 and J usage is TRBJ1-5, with TRBD1 as a possible D gene (5 bases). This CDR3 region has 14 residues. Germline V gene lookup returns CDR1 MNHNS and CDR2 SASEGT. V was pared by 7 bases and J by 6 bases, with 16 bases between. CDR3 nucleotides: TGTGCCAGCACCTACGGGCAGGGAATTCAGCCCCAGCATTTT. Translation gives CASTYGQGIQPQHF.

This clonotype was seen a few times. The J gene is TRBJ1-3, the V gene TRBV7-2, with D unresolved. CDR1 is SGHTA, CDR2 FQGNSA, per germline. There are 15 residues in the CDR3. The V and J ends lost 3 bases and 0 bases respectively, with 9 bases between them. CDR3 sequence: CASSFGDRSGNTIYF. CDR3 nucleotide sequence: TGTGCCAGCAGCTTCGGTGATCGCTCTGGAAACACCATATATTTT.

This clonotype appeared a few times. This rearrangement joins TRBV7-8 to TRBJ2-7; D is unclear. The CDR3 length is 14 residues. Germline values: CDR1 SGHVS, CDR2 FQNEAQ. The V end lost 3 bases, the J end lost 2 bases, and 11 bases lay between the germline ends. CDR3 in DNA: TGTGCCAGCAGCTTCGTAGGGCGGCCCTACGAGCAGTACTTC. It translates to CASSFVGRPYEQYF.

The table lists this clonotype with a few counts. The V call is TRBV10-3, the J call TRBJ1-1; D not resolved. The CDR3 has 12 residues. Trimming removed 7 bases at V and 5 bases at J, with 11 bases between. Per the germline V gene, CDR1 is ENHRY and CDR2 is SYGVKD. CDR3 loop: CAITNDGTEAFF. CDR3 sequence (DNA): TGTGCCATCACTAATGATGGGACTGAAGCTTTCTTT.

At least ten counts were recorded for this clonotype. The chain links TRBV29-1 to TRBJ1-1, with TRBD1 as a possible D gene (6 bases). The germline CDR1 and CDR2 sequences are SQVTM and ANQGSEA. The CDR3 is 15 amino acids. V was pared by 5 bases and J by 3 bases, with 19 bases between. The CDR3 region is CSVTTGNRVYTEAFF. CDR3 nucleotides: TGCAGCGTTACAACGGGTAACAGGGTGTACACTGAAGCTTTCTTT.

The chain uses TRBV20-1 and TRBJ1-5; 10 bases are a match to TRBD1. Germline-derived CDR1 and CDR2 are DFQATT and SNEGSKA (reference sequence). The CDR3 totals 15 residues. V shed 5 bases, J shed 3 bases, and the junction held 7 bases outside the gene matches. Here the CDR3 reads CSAETGGSDNQPQHF. DNA of the CDR3: TGCAGTGCTGAGACAGGGGGCTCGGACAATCAGCCCCAGCATTTT.